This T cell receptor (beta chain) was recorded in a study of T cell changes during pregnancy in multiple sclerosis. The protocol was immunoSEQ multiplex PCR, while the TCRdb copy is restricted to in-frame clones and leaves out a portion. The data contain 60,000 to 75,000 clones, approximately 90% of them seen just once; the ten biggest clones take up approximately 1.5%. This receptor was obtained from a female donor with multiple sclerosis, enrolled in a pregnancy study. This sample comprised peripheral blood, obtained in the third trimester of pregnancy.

DNA of the CDR3: TGTGCCAGCGGGTCTAGGAACTCTGGAAACACCATATATTTT. Encoded protein: CASGSRNSGNTIYF. The V and J genes are TRBV28 and TRBJ1-3; unclear D gene. The CDR3 spans 14 residues. The V end was cut by 8 bases, the J end by 0 bases, with 11 bases between. Germline-derived CDR1 and CDR2 are MDHEN and SYDVKM.